The 13 T cell receptor beta chains below come from one sample, sequenced in a study of regulatory T cells in long-lasting Graves disease. Stated time point: persistent/refractory GD, antithyroid drugs over 5 years with positive TRAb. RNA extracted from PBMCs served as the sequencing template. Investigators prepared the TCR beta libraries by applying iRepertoire HTBI primers and Arm-PCR of CDR3 regions. TCRdb re-analysed the multiplex PCR reads in MiXCR, keeping a single row per CDR3 protein. The sample consists of about 470,000 distinct CDR3 sequences, 20% to 25% of them appearing once. The sample was peripheral blood mononuclear cells (PBMCs), taken when the disease was refractory, from a patient treated with antithyroid drugs. The receptors come from a female donor with Graves disease.

This rearrangement joins TRBV20-1 to TRBJ1-2; the D is unclear. The germline gives CDR1 DFQATT, CDR2 SNEGSKA (reference sequence). V was pared by 6 bases and J by 0 bases, with 14 bases between. This CDR3 is built from 14 residues. CDR3 coding DNA: TGCAGTGCCAGAAGGAAAGAATCTAACTATGGCTACACCTTC. Residues: CSARRKESNYGYTF.

The J gene is TRBJ2-7, the V gene TRBV3-1; 7 bases fit TRBD2. Germline-derived CDR1 and CDR2 are LGHDT and YNNKEL (reference sequence). The CDR3 is 14 amino acids. V lost 0 bases to trimming and J lost 5 bases; unmatched junction nucleotides: 4. CDR3 coding DNA: TGTGCCAGCAGCCAAGATGGCGGGAGCAACGAGCAGTACTTC. Amino acids: CASSQDGGSNEQYF.

Only a few counts were recorded for this clonotype. The chain is built from TRBV11-2 and TRBJ2-1; 12 bases map to TRBD2. This CDR3 has 17 residues. Germline-derived CDR1 and CDR2 are SGHAT and FQNNGV. Trimming at V came to 5 bases and at J to 10 bases, leaving 15 bases not matched to a gene. The CDR3 nucleotides read TGTGCCAGCAGCGGACCACTAGCGGGAGGTCGGCAATGGGAGCAGTTCTTC. This translates into CASSGPLAGGRQWEQFF.

The rearrangement links TRBV18 to TRBJ2-7; D might be TRBD2 (6 bases). The CDR3 has 14 residues. Between the trimmed V and J ends, which lost 2 bases and 5 bases, there was a span of 13 bases. CDR1 is KGHSH and CDR2 is LQKENI in the germline V gene. The CDR3 DNA sequence: TGTGCCAGCTCACCAAGGCGGGAATTTAACGAGCAGTACTTC. Protein: CASSPRREFNEQYF.

On this clonotype: Its ends do not fully match the called genes, so a read error is possible. The rearrangement uses TRBV5-1 and TRBJ1-5; weak D call: TRBD1 (5 bases). This CDR3 comprises 17 residues. Germline assignment: CDR1 SGHRS and CDR2 YFSETQ. CDR3: CASTALGGDYSNQPQHF. CDR3 nucleotide sequence: TGTGCCAGCACTGCCTTAGGAGGGGATTATAGCAATCAGCCCCAGCATTTT. Variable domain in full (rest from reference TRBV5-1 and TRBJ1-5): KAGVTQTPRYLIKTRGQQVTLSCSPISGHRSVSWYQQTPGQGLQFLFEYFSETQRNKGNFPGRFSGRQFSNSRSEMNVSTLELGDSALYLCASTALGGDYSNQPQHFGDGTRLSIL.

The rearrangement joins TRBV11-2 to TRBJ2-6; D gene unclear. V was pared by 1 base and J by 2 bases, with 6 bases between. The CDR3 runs 15 residues. Germline assignment: CDR1 SGHAT and CDR2 FQNNGV. The CDR3 protein is CASSLVAAGANVLTF. CDR3 nucleotide sequence: TGTGCCAGCAGCTTAGTGGCGGCTGGGGCCAACGTCCTGACTTTC.

The rearrangement joins TRBV7-2 to TRBJ2-1, with TRBD2 matching over 12 bases. Germline trimming cut 3 bases from V and 9 bases from J; bases unmatched to any gene: 12. Germline V lookup: CDR1 SGHTA, CDR2 FQGNSA. CDR3 size: 17 residues. CDR3 in DNA: TGTGCCAGCAGCTTCCGGACTAGCGGGATGTTAGGCGGTGAGCAGTTCTTC. Its translation: CASSFRTSGMLGGEQFF. Together with reference TRBV7-2 and TRBJ2-1, the CDR3 gives the full variable domain: GAGVSQSPSNKVTEKGKDVELRCDPISGHTALYWYRQSLGQGLEFLIYFQGNSAPDKSGLPSDRFSAERTGGSVSTLTIQRTQQEDSAVYLCASSFRTSGMLGGEQFFGPGTRLTVL.

This clonotype came up many times. This chain links TRBV28 with TRBJ1-5; a weak D match, TRBD1 (5 bases). Germline V gene data show CDR1 as MDHEN and CDR2 as SYDVKM. This CDR3 spans 15 amino acids. Trimming left V 10 bases short and J 4 bases short, with 20 bases between. The CDR3: CATTEAGKWNQPQHF. CDR3 in DNA: TGTGCCACTACAGAGGCAGGGAAGTGGAATCAGCCCCAGCATTTT.

The gene calls are TRBV5-1 and TRBJ2-7, with 9 bases that match TRBD2. The CDR3 extends over 14 amino acids. The J segment lost 9 bases and the V segment lost 4 bases, leaving 11 bases of the junction unmatched. The germline CDR1 and CDR2 sequences are SGHRS and YFSETQ. The CDR3 spells CASSARLAVLWQYF. In nucleotides, the CDR3 is TGCGCCAGCAGCGCGAGACTAGCGGTATTATGGCAGTACTTC. Full variable domain (missing parts from reference TRBV5-1 and TRBJ2-7): KAGVTQTPRYLIKTRGQQVTLSCSPISGHRSVSWYQQTPGQGLQFLFEYFSETQRNKGNFPGRFSGRQFSNSRSEMNVSTLELGDSALYLCASSARLAVLWQYFGPGTRLTVT.

This clonotype occurred many times. CDR3 amino acids: CASSLALLAYHPYEQYF. The CDR3 DNA is TGTGCCAGCAGCTTAGCGCTCCTAGCGTACCACCCCTACGAGCAGTACTTC. The chain links TRBV7-2 to TRBJ2-7, with a tentative D call TRBD2 (6 bases). Trimming took 0 bases from V and 2 from J, leaving 17 bases between them. Per the germline V gene, CDR1 is SGHTA and CDR2 is FQGNSA. The CDR3 sequence is 17 residues long. Full variable domain (rest looked up from reference TRBV7-2 and TRBJ2-7): GAGVSQSPSNKVTEKGKDVELRCDPISGHTALYWYRQSLGQGLEFLIYFQGNSAPDKSGLPSDRFSAERTGGSVSTLTIQRTQQEDSAVYLCASSLALLAYHPYEQYFGPGTRLTVT.

This clonotype was detected only a few times. V usage is TRBV29-1 and J usage is TRBJ1-2; the D gene is possibly TRBD1 (5 bases). Germline V gene sequence: CDR1 SQVTM, CDR2 ANQGSEA. V lost 1 base and J 2 bases, leaving 14 bases between the germline ends. CDR3 length equals 15 residues. The CDR3 sequence is CSVEGQGVGNYGYTF. CDR3 sequence (DNA): TGCAGCGTTGAAGGGCAGGGTGTGGGGAACTATGGCTACACCTTC. Full variable domain (missing parts from reference TRBV29-1 and TRBJ1-2): SAVISQKPSRDICQRGTSLTIQCQVDSQVTMMFWYRQQPGQSLTLIATANQGSEATYESGFVIDKFPISRPNLTFSTLTVSNMSPEDSSIYLCSVEGQGVGNYGYTFGSGTRLTVV.

This clonotype has more than one count but fewer than ten. The V and J genes are TRBV20-1 and TRBJ2-7; 9 bases align to TRBD2. Trimming took 7 bases from V and 3 from J; bases not matched to a gene: 7. This CDR3 is built from 13 residues. From germline, CDR1 is DFQATT and CDR2 SNEGSKA (reference sequence). The CDR3 DNA reads TGCAGTGTCGGAGCACTAGCGGGCTACGAGCAGTACTTC. Amino acids: CSVGALAGYEQYF.

The chain recombines TRBV20-1 with TRBJ2-2, with TRBD2 matching over 7 bases. Looked up from germline, CDR1 is DFQATT and CDR2 is SNEGSKA (reference sequence). The CDR3 has 18 residues. V lost 1 base, J lost 5 bases, and 16 bases stayed unmatched. The CDR3 is CSARGATGLGRPTGELFF. CDR3 DNA: TGCAGTGCTAGAGGCGCGACCGGACTAGGACGCCCGACCGGGGAGCTGTTTTTT.